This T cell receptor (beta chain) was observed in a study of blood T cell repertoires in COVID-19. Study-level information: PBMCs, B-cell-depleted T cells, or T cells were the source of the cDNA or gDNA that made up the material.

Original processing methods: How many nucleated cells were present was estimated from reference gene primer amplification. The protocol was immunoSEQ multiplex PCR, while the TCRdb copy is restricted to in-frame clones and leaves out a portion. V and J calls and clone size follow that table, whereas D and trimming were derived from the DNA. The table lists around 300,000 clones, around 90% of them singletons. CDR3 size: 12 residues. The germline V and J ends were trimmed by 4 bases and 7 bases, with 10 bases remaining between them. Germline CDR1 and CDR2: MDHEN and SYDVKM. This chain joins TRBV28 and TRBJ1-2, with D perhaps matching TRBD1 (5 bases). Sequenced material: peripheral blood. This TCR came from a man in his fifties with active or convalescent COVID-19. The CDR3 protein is CASSSGFSGYTF. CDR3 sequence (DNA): TGTGCCAGCAGTTCAGGGTTCTCTGGCTACACCTTC.